What follows are 24 T cell receptor beta chains derived from one specimen sequenced in a study of vaccination effects on CD4 cells after COVID-19. Sequencing used immunoSEQ multiplex PCR; TCRdb keeps in-frame clones, though not all of them. In the table there are tens of thousands of clones, more than 65% of which are singletons. The ViraFEST assay expanded antigen-specific CD4+ T cells with viral peptide pools before sequencing. Culture proceeded for approximately 10 days, and CD4+ T cells were then isolated. The person was diagnosed with PCR-confirmed SARS-CoV-2 infection between March and December 2020. These receptors are not linked to any known antigen. The material was CD4+ T cells from PBMCs cultured with HIV peptides, obtained before COVID-19 vaccination. Subset defined: HIV-1 Nef peptide pool negative control/reference culture. These receptors came from a human donor who had a prior SARS-CoV-2 infection.

The chain carries TRBV9 and TRBJ2-7; either TRBD1 or TRBD2 may fit D (6 bases each). Trimming removed 4 bases at V and 0 bases at J, with 20 bases between. The CDR3 loop spans 17 amino acids. CDR1 SGDLS and CDR2 YYNGEE come from the germline V gene. The CDR3 DNA sequence: TGTGCCAGCAGCCCTAAGGTAGGGGGGTCCTTCTCCTACGAGCAGTACTTC. This translates into CASSPKVGGSFSYEQYF.

The rearrangement uses TRBV9 and TRBJ2-7; the D is unclear. Deletions cut 3 bases from V and 4 bases from J, with 11 bases between. The CDR3 sequence is 13 residues long. CDR1 is SGDLS and CDR2 is YYNGEE in the germline V gene. As DNA, the CDR3 is TGTGCCAGCAGCGACCGAAACAGTTACGAGCAGTACTTC. Translating gives CASSDRNSYEQYF.

V usage is TRBV12-3 or TRBV12-4 and J usage is TRBJ1-1; D is unclear. V was shortened by 3 bases and J by 1 base, with 6 bases between the two germline ends. The CDR3 runs 13 residues. The CDR3, as DNA: TGTGCCAGCAGTTTCAGGAGGAACACTGAAGCTTTCTTT. It specifies CASSFRRNTEAFF.

The chain recombines TRBV7-9 with TRBJ1-2; D unclear. The CDR3 length is 13 residues. Germline values: CDR1 SEHNR, CDR2 FQNEAQ (reference sequence). The V gene lost 6 bases and the J gene lost 4 bases, with 12 bases spanning the gap. The CDR3 DNA is TGTGCCAGCAGTCGATCTGGGCCCTATGGCTACACCTTC. Protein: CASSRSGPYGYTF.

This clone was recorded once. The V and J genes are TRBV9 and TRBJ1-1, with unresolved D. The CDR3 is made up of 14 amino acids. CDR1 is SGDLS, CDR2 YYNGEE, per germline. Trimming took 0 bases from V and 5 from J, leaving 11 bases between them. The CDR3: CASSVEPLRTEAFF. CDR3 in DNA: TGTGCCAGCAGCGTAGAACCCTTGAGGACTGAAGCTTTCTTT.

The chain uses TRBV7-9 and TRBJ2-1, with 9 bases matching TRBD2. J was trimmed by 13 bases and V by 5 bases; bases with no gene match: 9. Per germline, CDR1 SEHNR and CDR2 FQNEAQ (reference sequence). This CDR3 is 13 amino acids long. CDR3 coding DNA: TGTGCCAGCAGCCAGGGACTAGCTATGTATCAGTTCTTC. It codes for CASSQGLAMYQFF.

The gene calls are TRBV2 and TRBJ1-4; 7 bases are a match to TRBD1. Germline V gene data show CDR1 as SNHLY and CDR2 as FYNNEI. V was clipped by 4 bases and J by 6 bases; unmatched bases: 5. The CDR3 consists of 14 residues. For the CDR3, the DNA is TGTGCCAGCAGTGTGCAGGGGGTTTATGAAAAACTGTTTTTT. This codes for CASSVQGVYEKLFF.

The CDR3 coding sequence is TGTGCCAGCGGGGCATGGAGTGACACAGATACGCAGTATTTT. Translating gives CASGAWSDTDTQYF. This chain links TRBV28 with TRBJ2-3; a possible D gene is TRBD1 (5 bases). Trimming removed 8 bases at V and 2 bases at J, with 14 bases between. Germline CDR1 is MDHEN and CDR2 is SYDVKM. This CDR3 has 14 amino acids.

V is TRBV7-8 and J is TRBJ2-7; no clear D gene. This CDR3 contains 14 residues. Deletions cut 5 bases from V and 7 bases from J, with 18 bases between. Germline values: CDR1 SGHVS, CDR2 FQNEAQ. In nucleotides, the CDR3 is TGTGCCAGCAGCCCGACCTTCCTTGCATGGGAGCAGTACTTC. Protein product: CASSPTFLAWEQYF.

The V gene is TRBV7-6, the J gene TRBJ1-5, with no clear D. Germline CDR1 reads SGHVS; CDR2 reads FNYEAQ. The CDR3 loop spans 15 amino acids. Deletions cut 3 bases from V and 6 bases from J, with 15 bases between. The CDR3: CASSLRDSAGQPQHF. CDR3 nucleotide sequence: TGTGCCAGCAGCTTGAGAGACTCTGCCGGTCAGCCCCAGCATTTT.

This clone has a handful of counts. This chain connects TRBV7-2 to TRBJ2-5; D remains unclear. Germline V gene data show CDR1 as SGHTA and CDR2 as FQGNSA. This CDR3 is built from 13 residues. Trimming took off 3 bases at V and 1 base at J, with 6 bases between the two ends. CDR3 in amino acids: CASSFSGQETQYF. In DNA form, the CDR3 reads TGTGCCAGCAGCTTTAGTGGCCAAGAGACCCAGTACTTC. The complete variable domain, with remaining parts taken from reference TRBV7-2 and TRBJ2-5, reads GAGVSQSPSNKVTEKGKDVELRCDPISGHTALYWYRQSLGQGLEFLIYFQGNSAPDKSGLPSDRFSAERTGGSVSTLTIQRTQQEDSAVYLCASSFSGQETQYFGPGTRLLVL.

This clone showed up just a few times. The rearrangement joins TRBV19 to TRBJ1-2, with 9 bases aligning to TRBD1. The ends lost 7 bases at V and 1 base at J; junction bases unmatched: 7. The V gene's germline CDR1 is LNHDA and CDR2 SQIVND (reference sequence). The CDR3 length is 15 residues. This CDR3 reads CASTSGQGYNYGYTF. CDR3 nucleotide sequence: TGTGCCAGTACCTCGGGACAGGGCTATAACTATGGCTACACCTTC.

The chain links TRBV6-5 to TRBJ1-2, with TRBD1 as a possible D gene (5 bases). Looked up from germline, CDR1 is MNHEY and CDR2 is SVGAGI. The V end was cut by 6 bases, the J end by 2 bases, with 16 bases between. The CDR3 runs 15 residues. CDR3 in DNA: TGTGCCAGCAGACCCCAAGGGGCGCAGAACTATGGCTACACCTTC. Its translation is CASRPQGAQNYGYTF.

This chain uses TRBV7-9 with TRBJ2-6; D is uncertain. The germline CDR1 and CDR2 sequences are SEHNR and FQNEAQ (reference sequence). The CDR3 contains 14 residues. V dropped 4 bases and J dropped 2 bases, with 6 bases sitting between them. CDR3 residues: CASSSPAGANVLTF. For the CDR3, the DNA is TGTGCCAGCAGCTCCCCCGCTGGGGCCAACGTCCTGACTTTC.

This sequence joins TRBV10-3 and TRBJ2-3, with D perhaps being TRBD1 or TRBD2 (6 bases each). This CDR3 has 14 amino acids. Germline CDR1 ENHRY, CDR2 SYGVKD. V dropped 5 bases and J dropped 4 bases, with 13 bases sitting between them. The CDR3 sequence is CAISHPRGADTQYF. CDR3 nucleotides: TGTGCCATCAGTCACCCTAGGGGGGCAGATACGCAGTATTTT.

The chain is built from TRBV5-1 and TRBJ2-7; 9 bases fit TRBD1. The V gene's germline CDR1 is SGHRS and CDR2 YFSETQ. The CDR3 is 14 residues long. The ends lost 5 bases at V and 7 bases at J; junction bases unmatched: 10. CDR3 sequence reads: CASSDTGGAGEQYF. The CDR3 DNA sequence: TGCGCCAGCAGTGATACAGGGGGCGCGGGGGAGCAGTACTTC.

This rearrangement joins TRBV6-5 to TRBJ2-7, with 7 positions matching TRBD1. The length of the CDR3 is 12 residues. Germline CDR1 reads MNHEY; CDR2 reads SVGAGI. V was clipped by 10 bases and J by 2 bases; unmatched bases: 5. CDR3 bases: TGTGCCACCAGACAGGGCACCTACGAGCAGTACTTC. It translates to CATRQGTYEQYF.

Points on this clone: Its ends do not fully match the called genes, so a read error is possible. V usage is TRBV20-1 and J usage is TRBJ2-5; D is possibly TRBD1 (5 bases). Looked up from germline, CDR1 is DFQATT and CDR2 is SNEGSKA (reference sequence). This CDR3 contains 11 residues. The CDR3 is CRAGISETQYF. The CDR3 DNA follows: TGTAGGGCAGGGATCTCGGAGACCCAGTACTTC.

This clone has just a few counts. The gene calls are TRBV7-2 and TRBJ1-5, with a tentative D call TRBD1 (6 bases). The germline CDR1 and CDR2 sequences are SGHTA and FQGNSA. Trimming stripped 7 bases from V and 3 bases from J, with 16 bases between. CDR3 length: 15 amino acids. DNA for the CDR3: TGTGCCAGCACGCTACGGGGGCGCAACAATCAGCCCCAGCATTTT. Its protein product is CASTLRGRNNQPQHF. The full variable domain, in which reference TRBV7-2 and TRBJ1-5 provide the parts outside the CDR3, is GAGVSQSPSNKVTEKGKDVELRCDPISGHTALYWYRQSLGQGLEFLIYFQGNSAPDKSGLPSDRFSAERTGGSVSTLTIQRTQQEDSAVYLCASTLRGRNNQPQHFGDGTRLSIL.

The chain combines TRBV2 with TRBJ1-1; TRBD1 matches 7 bases. The germline V gene encodes CDR1 SNHLY and CDR2 FYNNEI. The CDR3 covers 14 residues. Trimming took 4 bases from V and 1 from J; bases not matched to a gene: 3. The DNA of the CDR3 is TGTGCCAGCAGTGGACAGGGAGGGAACACTGAAGCTTTCTTT. Translated: CASSGQGGNTEAFF.

The rearrangement links TRBV5-1 to TRBJ2-7; D is ambiguous. The germline V and J ends were trimmed by 0 bases and 5 bases, with 9 bases remaining between them. Germline V lookup: CDR1 SGHRS, CDR2 YFSETQ. The length of the CDR3 is 13 residues. DNA for the CDR3: TGCGCCAGCAGCTTGGGAATTTTGAACGAGCAGTACTTC. This codes for CASSLGILNEQYF.

The V and J genes are TRBV18 and TRBJ1-4; 7 bases fit TRBD1. Germline CDR1 reads KGHSH; CDR2 reads LQKENI. V was clipped by 2 bases and J by 2 bases; unmatched bases: 5. The CDR3 has 16 residues. The CDR3 bases are TGTGCCAGCTCACCAACAGGGGCCGGGACTAATGAAAAACTGTTTTTT. This encodes CASSPTGAGTNEKLFF.

Only a few counts were recorded for this clone. The chain is built from TRBV5-1 and TRBJ2-1; tentatively, D is TRBD1 (6 bases). The CDR3 totals 16 residues. Germline CDR1 SGHRS, CDR2 YFSETQ. V was clipped by 6 bases and J by 0 bases, with 16 bases between them. The CDR3 is CASTRDTKSSYNEQFF. In DNA form, the CDR3 reads TGCGCCAGCACCCGGGACACAAAGAGCTCCTACAATGAGCAGTTCTTC.

The chain joins TRBV4-2 to TRBJ2-5, with 7 bases lining up with TRBD2. Germline CDR1 and CDR2: LGHNA and YNFKEQ. The junction had 8 bases not matched to a gene; V was cut back by 1 base and J by 9 bases. This CDR3 comprises 14 residues. The CDR3 nucleotides are TGTGCCAGCAGCCAAGTAAAGACTAGCTTGGCCCAGTACTTC. Encoded protein: CASSQVKTSLAQYF.